This passage covers 19 T cell receptor beta chains from one sample sequenced in a study of CXCR3-negative and CXCR3-positive naive CD8 T cells. Regarding the study as a whole: The study found more hydrophobic TRB CDR3s in CXCR3-positive naive cells than in CXCR3-negative naive cells.

Their cognate antigens are unknown. TRB cDNA libraries were made by UMI-labeled 5' RACE. One entry per CDR3 protein, without DNA, is what TCRdb gives after re-calling the 5' RACE reads. The specimen's table records over 55,000 distinct CDR3 sequences. Sequenced sample: naive CXCR3+ CD8+ T cells from blood. Subset noted: CD45RO-CCR7+CD27+CD95- naive CD8+ T cells expressing CXCR3 (TNR3+). Receptors were obtained from a human donor in good health. Some clones in this sample may be carry-over from other donors' samples.

The J gene is TRBJ1-6, the V gene TRBV2; as DNA is missing, the TRBD1 call by TCRdb cannot be tested. Germline-derived CDR1 and CDR2 are SNHLY and FYNNEI. The CDR3 extends over 17 amino acids. The CDR3 loop is CASSEALGGIYYSPLHF.

The V gene is TRBV7-7, the J gene TRBJ2-1; TCRdb proposes TRBD1, but this gene call is untestable without DNA. The length of the CDR3 is 16 residues. Germline CDR1 and CDR2: SSHAT and FNYEAQ (reference sequence). CDR3 amino acids: CASSLEGDRGGGEQFF.

CDR3 amino acids: CASSHGLAEVQAYEQYF. This sequence joins TRBV5-6 and TRBJ2-7; TCRdb selects TRBD2, and the lack of DNA leaves this call unchecked. This CDR3 has 17 amino acids. Germline V gene sequence: CDR1 SGHDT, CDR2 YYEEEE.

The V and J genes are TRBV5-1 and TRBJ1-1; TCRdb's D call of TRBD1 is untestable without DNA. CDR1 SGHRS and CDR2 YFSETQ come from the germline V gene. The CDR3 extends over 19 amino acids. CDR3 loop: CASSLGPDRAGSMNTEAFF. The complete variable domain, with remaining parts taken from reference TRBV5-1 and TRBJ1-1, reads KAGVTQTPRYLIKTRGQQVTLSCSPISGHRSVSWYQQTPGQGLQFLFEYFSETQRNKGNFPGRFSGRQFSNSRSEMNVSTLELGDSALYLCASSLGPDRAGSMNTEAFFGQGTRLTVV.

The chain links TRBV5-1 to TRBJ2-1; absent DNA, TCRdb's TRBD1 call cannot be checked. The CDR3 contains 16 residues. Germline V gene sequence: CDR1 SGHRS, CDR2 YFSETQ. This chain's CDR3 is CASSPVPDGQDNEQFF.

CDR3 region: CASSLAGGGEAFF. The rearrangement joins TRBV7-6 to TRBJ1-1; TCRdb picks TRBD1, but there is no DNA to check that call. Per germline, CDR1 SGHVS and CDR2 FNYEAQ. CDR3 size: 13 residues.

Considering frequency, this clonotype is medium-sized (0.01 to 0.1%). The V gene is TRBV20-1, the J gene TRBJ2-7; TCRdb selects TRBD2, and the lack of DNA leaves this call unchecked. Per germline, CDR1 DFQATT and CDR2 SNEGSKA (reference sequence). CDR3 size: 16 residues. This CDR3 is CSARGLAGRSSYEQYF.

The chain has TRBV19 and TRBJ1-1; absent DNA, TCRdb's TRBD1 call cannot be checked. This CDR3 region has 15 residues. Germline V gene lookup returns CDR1 LNHDA and CDR2 SQIVND (reference sequence). Here the CDR3 reads CASTLGQSLNTEAFF.

The chain couples TRBV4-3 to TRBJ2-7. Germline-derived CDR1 and CDR2 are LGHNA and YSLEER. The CDR3 sequence is 13 residues long. CDR3 sequence: CASSQGWGYEQYF.

The V gene is TRBV6-5, the J gene TRBJ2-7. Germline V gene data show CDR1 as MNHEY and CDR2 as SVGAGI. This CDR3 spans 14 amino acids. The CDR3 protein is CASTSPGTTYEQYF.

This chain joins TRBV5-1 and TRBJ2-7; TCRdb's D gene call, TRBD1, goes unchecked for lack of DNA. The length of the CDR3 is 11 residues. CDR1 and CDR2 (germline): SGHRS, YFSETQ. CDR3 protein: CASKGDYEQYF.

The rearrangement joins TRBV19 to TRBJ2-7. The CDR3 consists of 11 residues. Germline CDR1 reads LNHDA; CDR2 reads SQIVND (reference sequence). The CDR3 protein is CATQYSYEQYF.

The chain joins TRBV29-1 to TRBJ2-6; TCRdb's assignment of TRBD1 cannot be checked, as there is no DNA. The V gene's germline CDR1 is SQVTM and CDR2 ANQGSEA. This CDR3 has 12 residues. The CDR3 reads CSVPRGANVLTF.

The chain is built from TRBV27 and TRBJ1-6. Germline V gene data show CDR1 as MNHEY and CDR2 as SMNVEV (reference sequence). The CDR3 has 12 residues. The CDR3 loop is CASSSLPEPLHF.

V usage is TRBV5-1 and J usage is TRBJ2-3. The germline V gene has CDR1 SGHRS and CDR2 YFSETQ. This CDR3 has 15 amino acids. CDR3 in amino acids: CASSLFGASTDTQYF.

V usage is TRBV7-2 and J usage is TRBJ1-1; the TCRdb D gene call, TRBD1, has no DNA to confirm it. There are 15 residues in the CDR3. CDR1 SGHTA and CDR2 FQGNSA come from the germline V gene. The CDR3: CASSLEATGPTEAFF.

The chain uses TRBV6-2 or TRBV6-3 and TRBJ2-7; TCRdb gives TRBD1 as the D gene, but with no DNA this cannot be confirmed. CDR3 length: 16 residues. Germline values: CDR1 MNHEY, CDR2 SVGEGT. The CDR3 reads CASTNTPGGGSYEQYF.

This chain connects TRBV28 to TRBJ2-1; TCRdb's D gene call, TRBD1, goes unchecked for lack of DNA. CDR3 length: 13 amino acids. The germline gives CDR1 MDHEN, CDR2 SYDVKM. The CDR3 reads CAVGLRSYNEQFF.

The V and J genes are TRBV28 and TRBJ2-7; TCRdb's D call, TRBD1, is unchecked because there is no DNA. Germline V gives CDR1 MDHEN, CDR2 SYDVKM. The CDR3 totals 13 residues. CDR3 sequence: CASRNQGGDEQYF.